The entry below describes one TCR beta chain. The data stem from a study of blood T cell repertoires in COVID-19. Under the authors' procedure: Reference gene primer amplification yielded estimated nucleated cell counts. Here immunoSEQ multiplex PCR was the method, and the copy in TCRdb shows in-frame clones only, minus some. Clonal size and the V and J genes are those of that table, whereas D and trimming came from the DNA. The table has 150,000 to 250,000 clones, about 86% seen once. This CDR3 spans 14 amino acids. V shed 4 bases and J shed 5 bases, with 15 bases lying between them. Germline values: CDR1 SGHNT, CDR2 YYREEE (reference sequence).

This TCR was sampled from a man aged 40-55 years who had recovered from COVID-19. V and J are TRBV5-4 and TRBJ1-2, with D possibly being TRBD1 (6 bases). The sample taken for sequencing was PBMCs or T cells enriched from blood (not recorded which). The CDR3 is CASSTQQGEYGYTF. The CDR3, as DNA: TGTGCCAGCAGCACCCAACAGGGAGAATATGGCTACACCTTC.